This entry describes one TCR beta chain. The antigen remains undetermined. This record belongs to a study of T cell clones after liver transplantation. Data came from immunoSEQ multiplex PCR; TCRdb stores just in-frame clones and leaves some out. The table includes under 130,000 clones, around 84% detected once. V was cut by 4 bases and J by 3 bases, with 10 bases left in between. Germline V gives CDR1 SGHRS, CDR2 YFSETQ. The CDR3 has 13 residues. Study results and caveats: Compared with third party-reactive sequences, donor-reactive ones declined more, independent of withdrawal success.

The J gene is TRBJ2-5, the V gene TRBV5-1; D ambiguous. Here the sequenced sample was CD4+ T cells from blood, taken around 50 months after liver transplant. The origin of this receptor is a human patient who received a liver transplant. Some T cells could come from the graft donor. CDR3 loop: CASSVLGKETQYF. CDR3 DNA: TGCGCCAGCAGCGTCCTGGGGAAAGAGACCCAGTACTTC.